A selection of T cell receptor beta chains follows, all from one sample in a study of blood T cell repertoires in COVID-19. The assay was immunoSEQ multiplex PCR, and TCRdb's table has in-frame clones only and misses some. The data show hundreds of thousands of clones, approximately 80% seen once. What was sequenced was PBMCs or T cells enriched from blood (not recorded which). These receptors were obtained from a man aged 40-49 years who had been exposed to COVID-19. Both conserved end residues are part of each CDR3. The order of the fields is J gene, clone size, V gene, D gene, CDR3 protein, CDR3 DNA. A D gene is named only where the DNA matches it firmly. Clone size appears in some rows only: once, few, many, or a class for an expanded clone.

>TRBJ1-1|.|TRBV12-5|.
CASGLVPGSTEAFF
TGTGCTAGTGGTTTGGTACCGGGATCCACTGAAGCTTTCTTT
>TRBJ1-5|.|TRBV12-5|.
CASGLPVRPLNQPQHF
TGTGCTAGTGGTTTACCTGTCAGGCCACTCAATCAGCCCCAGCATTTT
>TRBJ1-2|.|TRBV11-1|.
CASSYDSYGYTF
TGTGCCAGCAGCTATGACAGTTATGGCTACACCTTC
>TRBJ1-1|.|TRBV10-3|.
CAISEQNTEAFF
TGTGCCATCAGTGAGCAGAACACTGAAGCTTTCTTT
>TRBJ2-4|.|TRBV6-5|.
CASYRAEAKNIQYF
TGTGCCAGCTACCGTGCAGAAGCCAAAAACATTCAGTACTTC
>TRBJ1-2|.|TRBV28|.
CASQIQYGYTF
TGTGCCAGCCAGATCCAATATGGCTACACCTTC
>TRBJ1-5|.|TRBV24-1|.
CATSGDTSNQPQHF
TGTGCCACCAGTGGAGACACAAGCAATCAGCCCCAGCATTTT
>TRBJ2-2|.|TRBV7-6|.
CASSLAGGTNTGELFF
TGTGCCAGCAGCTTAGCAGGCGGGACGAACACCGGGGAGCTGTTTTTT
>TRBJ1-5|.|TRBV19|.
CASRDNRDQPQHF
TGTGCCAGCCGGGATAACAGGGATCAGCCCCAGCATTTT
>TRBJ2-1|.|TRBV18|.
CASSSDSNEQFF
TGTGCCAGCTCATCGGACAGTAATGAGCAGTTCTTC
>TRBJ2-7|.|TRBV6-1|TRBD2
CASSEAGTSAEQYF
TGTGCCAGCAGTGAAGCCGGGACTAGCGCCGAGCAGTACTTC
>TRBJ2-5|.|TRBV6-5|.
CASNPFGVSETQYF
TGTGCCAGCAACCCTTTCGGGGTTTCAGAGACCCAGTACTTC
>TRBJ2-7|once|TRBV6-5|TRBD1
CASSYSDRGIYEQYF
TGTGCCAGCAGTTACTCGGACAGGGGGATCTACGAGCAGTACTTC
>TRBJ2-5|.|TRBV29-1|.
CSVRVTTETQYF
TGCAGCGTTCGGGTTACCACCGAGACCCAGTACTTC
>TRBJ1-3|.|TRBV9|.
CASSVGGAGNTIYF
TGTGCCAGCAGCGTAGGGGGGGCTGGAAACACCATATATTTT
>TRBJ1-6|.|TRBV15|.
CATSSQKETAFENSPLHF
TGTGCCACCAGCAGCCAGAAAGAGACAGCCTTTGAAAATTCACCCCTCCACTTT
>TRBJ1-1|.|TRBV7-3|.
CASSSRAEAFF
TGTGCCAGCAGCTCCCGGGCTGAAGCTTTCTTT
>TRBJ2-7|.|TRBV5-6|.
CASSSSAGEQYF
TGTGCCAGCAGCTCATCTGCAGGGGAGCAGTACTTC
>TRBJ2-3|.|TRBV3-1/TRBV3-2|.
CASSQELARGADTQYF
TGTGCCAGCAGCCAAGAACTAGCGAGGGGGGCAGATACGCAGTATTTT
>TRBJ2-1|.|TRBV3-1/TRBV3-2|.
CASRASGGNEQFF
TGTGCCAGCAGGGCAAGCGGCGGGAATGAGCAGTTCTTC
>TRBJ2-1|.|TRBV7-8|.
CASSHNNEQFF
TGTGCCAGCAGCCATAACAATGAGCAGTTCTTC
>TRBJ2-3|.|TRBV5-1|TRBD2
CASSVLAGGGTDTQYF
TGCGCCAGCAGCGTCCTAGCGGGAGGAGGCACAGATACGCAGTATTTT
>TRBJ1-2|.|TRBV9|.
CASSGRGYTF
TGTGCCAGCAGCGGGCGGGGCTACACCTTC
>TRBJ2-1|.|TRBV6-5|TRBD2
CASSPTSGSAGEQFF
TGTGCCAGCAGTCCGACTAGCGGGAGTGCAGGTGAGCAGTTCTTC
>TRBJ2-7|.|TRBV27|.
CASSLELQYEQYF
TGTGCCAGCAGCCTAGAACTGCAATACGAGCAGTACTTC
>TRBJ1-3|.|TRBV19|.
CASSIIGNTIYF
TGTGCCAGTAGTATAATAGGAAACACCATATATTTT
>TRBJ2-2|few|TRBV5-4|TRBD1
CASSPGQGASGELFF
TGTGCCAGCAGCCCGGGACAGGGGGCTTCCGGGGAGCTGTTTTTT
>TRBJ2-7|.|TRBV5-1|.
CASSLGTHYEQYF
TGCGCCAGCAGCTTGGGGACTCACTACGAGCAGTACTTC
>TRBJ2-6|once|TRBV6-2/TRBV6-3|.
CASSKGLSFSGANVLTF
TGTGCCAGCAGTAAGGGACTCAGTTTCTCTGGGGCCAACGTCCTGACTTTC
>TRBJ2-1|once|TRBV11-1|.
CASSLVGLADNNEQFF
TGTGCCAGCAGCTTAGTTGGCCTGGCCGACAACAATGAGCAGTTCTTC
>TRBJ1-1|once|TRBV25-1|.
CASINSFSNTEAFF
TGTGCCAGCATCAACAGTTTTTCGAACACTGAAGCTTTCTTT
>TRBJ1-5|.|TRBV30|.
CAWSPDSTQPQHF
TGTGCCTGGAGTCCGGACAGTACCCAGCCCCAGCATTTT
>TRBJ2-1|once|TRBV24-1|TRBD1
CATRKGQGYNEQFF
TGTGCCACCAGAAAGGGACAGGGGTACAATGAGCAGTTCTTC
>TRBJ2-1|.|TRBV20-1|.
CSARTYDEQFF
TGCAGTGCCAGGACTTATGATGAGCAGTTCTTC
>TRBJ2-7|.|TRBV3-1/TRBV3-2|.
CASSRGLQGFSYEQYF
TGTGCCAGCAGCCGGGGACTACAGGGATTTTCCTACGAGCAGTACTTC
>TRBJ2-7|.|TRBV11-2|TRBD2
CASSAIGTSGYEQYF
TGTGCCAGCAGCGCTATTGGGACTAGCGGTTACGAGCAGTACTTC